This TCR beta chain came from a study of T cells after yellow fever vaccination. CDR3 length: 16 amino acids. Germline V gene sequence: CDR1 DFQATT, CDR2 SNEGSKA (reference sequence). V gave up 0 bases and J gave up 3 bases; unmatched junction bases: 8. TCRdb reprocessed the 5' RACE reads via MiXCR and lists one record per CDR3 protein. The sample lists 360,000 or so distinct CDR3 sequences, around a tenth occurring once. Here the sequenced sample was PBMCs, taken on the day of the first yellow fever vaccination. The TCR was taken from a man aged 18-30 years who received the YFV17D yellow fever vaccine. The chain joins TRBV20-1 to TRBJ2-1; 7 positions match TRBD2. The CDR3 loop is CSARDRARGYYNEQFF. The CDR3 DNA follows: TGCAGTGCTAGAGATCGTGCGCGGGGGTACTACAATGAGCAGTTCTTC.